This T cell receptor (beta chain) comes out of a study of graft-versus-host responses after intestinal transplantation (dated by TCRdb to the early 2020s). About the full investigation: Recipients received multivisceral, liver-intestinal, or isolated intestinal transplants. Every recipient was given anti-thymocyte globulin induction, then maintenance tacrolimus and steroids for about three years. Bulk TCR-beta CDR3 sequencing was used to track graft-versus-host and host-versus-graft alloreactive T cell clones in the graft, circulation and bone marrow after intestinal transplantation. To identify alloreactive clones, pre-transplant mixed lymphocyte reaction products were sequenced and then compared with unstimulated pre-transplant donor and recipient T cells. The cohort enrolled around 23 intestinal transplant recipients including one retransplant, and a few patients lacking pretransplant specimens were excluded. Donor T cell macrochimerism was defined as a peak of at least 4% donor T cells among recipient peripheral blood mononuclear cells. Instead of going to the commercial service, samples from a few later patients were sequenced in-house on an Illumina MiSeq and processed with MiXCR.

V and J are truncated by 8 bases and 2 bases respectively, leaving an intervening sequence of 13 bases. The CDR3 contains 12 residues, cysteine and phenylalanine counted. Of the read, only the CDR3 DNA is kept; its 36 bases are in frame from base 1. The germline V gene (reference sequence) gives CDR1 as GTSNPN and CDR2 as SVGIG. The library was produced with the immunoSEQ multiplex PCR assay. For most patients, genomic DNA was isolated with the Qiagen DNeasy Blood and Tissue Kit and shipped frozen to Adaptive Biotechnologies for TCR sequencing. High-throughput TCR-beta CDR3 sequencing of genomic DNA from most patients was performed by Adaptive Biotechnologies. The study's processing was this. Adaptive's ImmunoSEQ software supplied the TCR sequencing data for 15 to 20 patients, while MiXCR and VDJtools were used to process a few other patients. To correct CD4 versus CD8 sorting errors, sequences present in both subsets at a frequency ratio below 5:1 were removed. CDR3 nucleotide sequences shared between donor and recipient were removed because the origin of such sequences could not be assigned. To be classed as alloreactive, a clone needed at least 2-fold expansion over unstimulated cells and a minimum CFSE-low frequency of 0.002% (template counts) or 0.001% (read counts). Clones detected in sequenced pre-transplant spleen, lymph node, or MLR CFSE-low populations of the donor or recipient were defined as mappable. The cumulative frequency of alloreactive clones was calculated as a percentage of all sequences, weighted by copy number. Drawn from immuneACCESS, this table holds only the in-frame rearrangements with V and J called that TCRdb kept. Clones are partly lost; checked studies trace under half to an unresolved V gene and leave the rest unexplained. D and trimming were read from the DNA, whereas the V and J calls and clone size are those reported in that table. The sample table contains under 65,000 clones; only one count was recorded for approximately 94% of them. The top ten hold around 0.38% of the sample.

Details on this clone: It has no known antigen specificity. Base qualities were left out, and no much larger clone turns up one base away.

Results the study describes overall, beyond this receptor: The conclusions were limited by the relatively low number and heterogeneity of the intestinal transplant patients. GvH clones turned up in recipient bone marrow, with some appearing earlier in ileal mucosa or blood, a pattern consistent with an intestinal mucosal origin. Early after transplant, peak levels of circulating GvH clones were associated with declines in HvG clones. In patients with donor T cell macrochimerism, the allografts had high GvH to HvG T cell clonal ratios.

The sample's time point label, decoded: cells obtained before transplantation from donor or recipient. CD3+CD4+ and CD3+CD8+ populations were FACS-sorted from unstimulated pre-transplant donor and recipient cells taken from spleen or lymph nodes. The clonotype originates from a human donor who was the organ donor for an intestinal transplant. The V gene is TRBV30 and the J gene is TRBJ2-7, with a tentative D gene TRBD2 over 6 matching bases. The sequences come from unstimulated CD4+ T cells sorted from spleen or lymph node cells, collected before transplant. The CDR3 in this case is CAHRPGAYEQYF. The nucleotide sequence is TGTGCCCACCGGCCGGGGGCCTACGAGCAGTACTTC.